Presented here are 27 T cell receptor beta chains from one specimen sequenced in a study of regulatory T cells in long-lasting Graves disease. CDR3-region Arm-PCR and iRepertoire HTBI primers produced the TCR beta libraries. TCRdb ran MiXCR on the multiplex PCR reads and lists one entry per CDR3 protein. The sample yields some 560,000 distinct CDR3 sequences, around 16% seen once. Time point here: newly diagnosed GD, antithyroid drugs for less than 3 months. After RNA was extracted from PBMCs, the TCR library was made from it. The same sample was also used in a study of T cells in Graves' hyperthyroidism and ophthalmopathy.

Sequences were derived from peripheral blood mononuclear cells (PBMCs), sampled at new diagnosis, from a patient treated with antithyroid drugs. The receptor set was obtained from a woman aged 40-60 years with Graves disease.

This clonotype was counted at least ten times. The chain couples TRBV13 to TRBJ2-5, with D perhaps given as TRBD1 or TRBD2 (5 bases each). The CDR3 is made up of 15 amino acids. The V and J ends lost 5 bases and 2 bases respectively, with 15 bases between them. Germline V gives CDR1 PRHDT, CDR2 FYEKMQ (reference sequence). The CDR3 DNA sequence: TGTGCCAGCAGCGACCGGGACCTGTCTCAAGAGACCCAGTACTTC. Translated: CASSDRDLSQETQYF.

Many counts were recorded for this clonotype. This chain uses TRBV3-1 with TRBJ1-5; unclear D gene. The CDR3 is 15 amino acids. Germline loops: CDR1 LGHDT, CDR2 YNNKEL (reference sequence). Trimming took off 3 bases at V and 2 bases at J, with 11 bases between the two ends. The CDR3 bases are TGTGCCAGCAGCCAGGGCCGAGCGGGCAATCAGCCCCAGCATTTT. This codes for CASSQGRAGNQPQHF.

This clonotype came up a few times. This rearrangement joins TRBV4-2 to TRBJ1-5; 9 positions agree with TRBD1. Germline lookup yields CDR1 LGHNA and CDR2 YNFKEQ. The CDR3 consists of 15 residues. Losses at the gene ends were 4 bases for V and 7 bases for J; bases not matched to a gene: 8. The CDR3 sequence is CASSLDRGSEQPQHF. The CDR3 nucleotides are TGTGCCAGCAGCCTGGACAGGGGATCAGAGCAGCCCCAGCATTTT.

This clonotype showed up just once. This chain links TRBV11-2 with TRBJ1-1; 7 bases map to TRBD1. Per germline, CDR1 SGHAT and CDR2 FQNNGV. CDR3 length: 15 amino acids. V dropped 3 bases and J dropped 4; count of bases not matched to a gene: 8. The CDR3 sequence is CASSLETGPGTEAFF. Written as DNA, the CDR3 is TGTGCCAGCAGCTTGGAGACAGGGCCGGGCACTGAAGCTTTCTTT.

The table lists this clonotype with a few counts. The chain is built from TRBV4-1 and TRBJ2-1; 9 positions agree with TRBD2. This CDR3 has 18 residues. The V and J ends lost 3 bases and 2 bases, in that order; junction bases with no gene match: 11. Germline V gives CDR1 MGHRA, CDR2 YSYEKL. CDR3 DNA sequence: TGCGCCAGCAGCCATACGGCGGGGGGGAGCGCTCCCTACAATGAGCAGTTCTTC. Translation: CASSHTAGGSAPYNEQFF.

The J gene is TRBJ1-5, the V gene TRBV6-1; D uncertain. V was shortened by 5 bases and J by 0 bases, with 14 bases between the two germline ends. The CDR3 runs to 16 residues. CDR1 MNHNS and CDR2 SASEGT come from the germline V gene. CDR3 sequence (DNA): TGTGCCAGCAGTCCCGCCCGGCCTGCTAGCAATCAGCCCCAGCATTTT. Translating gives CASSPARPASNQPQHF.

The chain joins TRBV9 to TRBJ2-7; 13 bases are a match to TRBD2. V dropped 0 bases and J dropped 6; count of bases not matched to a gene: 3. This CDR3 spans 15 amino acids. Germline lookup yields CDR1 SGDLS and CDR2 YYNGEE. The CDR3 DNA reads TGTGCCAGCAGCGTAGTAGGGACTAGCGGGACCGAGCAGTACTTC. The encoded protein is CASSVVGTSGTEQYF.

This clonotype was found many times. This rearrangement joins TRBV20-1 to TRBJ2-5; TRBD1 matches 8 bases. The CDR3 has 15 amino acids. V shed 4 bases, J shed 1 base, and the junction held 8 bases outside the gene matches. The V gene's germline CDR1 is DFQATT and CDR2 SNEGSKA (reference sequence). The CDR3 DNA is TGCAGTGCTACCGACAGGGGCACTACCCAAGAGACCCAGTACTTC. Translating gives CSATDRGTTQETQYF.

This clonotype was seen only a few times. The DNA of the CDR3 is TGTGCCAGTAGAGGGGGTCTCGGGGGGCGATCTGAAAAACTGTTTTTT. Its protein product is CASRGGLGGRSEKLFF. V usage is TRBV19 and J usage is TRBJ1-4; TRBD1 is a possible D gene (6 bases). V lost 6 bases, J lost 7 bases, and 21 bases lay in between. The CDR3 is made up of 16 amino acids. Germline assignment: CDR1 LNHDA and CDR2 SQIVND (reference sequence). Combining the CDR3 with reference TRBV19 and TRBJ1-4 gives the whole variable domain DGGITQSPKYLFRKEGQNVTLSCEQNLNHDAMYWYRQDPGQGLRLIYYSQIVNDFQKGDIAEGYSVSREKKESFPLTVTSAQKNPTAFYLCASRGGLGGRSEKLFFGSGTQLSVL.

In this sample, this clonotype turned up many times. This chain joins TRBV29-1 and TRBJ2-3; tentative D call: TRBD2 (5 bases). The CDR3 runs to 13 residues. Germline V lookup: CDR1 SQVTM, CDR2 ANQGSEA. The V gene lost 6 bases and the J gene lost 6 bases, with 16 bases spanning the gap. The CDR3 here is CSVLTVRGDTQYF. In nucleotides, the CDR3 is TGCAGCGTCCTCACCGTTCGGGGTGATACGCAGTATTTT.

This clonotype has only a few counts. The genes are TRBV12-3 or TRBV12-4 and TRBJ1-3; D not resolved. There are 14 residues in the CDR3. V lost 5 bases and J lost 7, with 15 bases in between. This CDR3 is CASSIGPKANTIYF. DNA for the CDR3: TGTGCCAGCAGTATAGGCCCAAAGGCGAACACCATATATTTT.

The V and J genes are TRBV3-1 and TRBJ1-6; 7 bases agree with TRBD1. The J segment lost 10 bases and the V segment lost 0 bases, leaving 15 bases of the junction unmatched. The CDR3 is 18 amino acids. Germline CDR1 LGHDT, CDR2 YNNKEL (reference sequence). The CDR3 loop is CASSQDLVGITGDSPLHF. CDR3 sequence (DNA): TGTGCCAGCAGCCAAGATTTGGTTGGTATTACAGGGGACTCACCCCTCCACTTT.

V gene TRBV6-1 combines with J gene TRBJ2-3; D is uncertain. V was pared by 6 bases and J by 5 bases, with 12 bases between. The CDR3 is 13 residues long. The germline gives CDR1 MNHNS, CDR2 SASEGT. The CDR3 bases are TGTGCCAGCAGCTCACTTTTCGGAGATACGCAGTATTTT. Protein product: CASSSLFGDTQYF.

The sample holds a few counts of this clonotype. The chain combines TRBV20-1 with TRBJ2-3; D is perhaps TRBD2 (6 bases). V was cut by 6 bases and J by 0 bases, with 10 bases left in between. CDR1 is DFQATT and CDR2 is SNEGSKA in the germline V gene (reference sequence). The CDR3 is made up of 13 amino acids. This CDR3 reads CSALRGSTDTQYF. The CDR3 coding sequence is TGCAGTGCCTTGCGGGGTAGCACAGATACGCAGTATTTT.

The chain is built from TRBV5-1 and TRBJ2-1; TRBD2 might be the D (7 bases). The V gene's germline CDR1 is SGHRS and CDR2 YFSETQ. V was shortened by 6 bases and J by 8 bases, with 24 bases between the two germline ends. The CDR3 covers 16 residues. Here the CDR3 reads CASILRPGGRGDEQFF. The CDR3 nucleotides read TGCGCCAGCATCCTCAGGCCCGGGGGGCGCGGGGATGAGCAGTTCTTC.

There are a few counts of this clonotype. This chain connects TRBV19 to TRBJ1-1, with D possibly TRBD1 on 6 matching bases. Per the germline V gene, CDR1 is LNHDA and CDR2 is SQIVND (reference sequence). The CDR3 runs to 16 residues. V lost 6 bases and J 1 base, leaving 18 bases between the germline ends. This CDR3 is CASSDAQQGWNTEAFF. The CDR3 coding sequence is TGTGCCAGTAGCGATGCCCAACAGGGTTGGAACACTGAAGCTTTCTTT.

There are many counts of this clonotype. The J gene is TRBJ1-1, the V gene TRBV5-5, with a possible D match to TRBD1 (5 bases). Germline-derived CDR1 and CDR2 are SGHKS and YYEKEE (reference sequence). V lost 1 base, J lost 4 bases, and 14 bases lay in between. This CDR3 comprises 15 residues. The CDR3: CASSLSWQGTTEAFF. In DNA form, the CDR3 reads TGTGCCAGCAGCTTGAGCTGGCAGGGTACCACTGAAGCTTTCTTT.

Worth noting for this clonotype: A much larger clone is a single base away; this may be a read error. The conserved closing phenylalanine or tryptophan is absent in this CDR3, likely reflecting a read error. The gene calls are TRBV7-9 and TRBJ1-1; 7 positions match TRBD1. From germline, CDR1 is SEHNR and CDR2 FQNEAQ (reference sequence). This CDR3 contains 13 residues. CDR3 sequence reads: CASTLTGVTEAFS. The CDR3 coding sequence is TGTGCCAGCACCTTAACAGGGGTTACTGAAGCTTTCTCT.

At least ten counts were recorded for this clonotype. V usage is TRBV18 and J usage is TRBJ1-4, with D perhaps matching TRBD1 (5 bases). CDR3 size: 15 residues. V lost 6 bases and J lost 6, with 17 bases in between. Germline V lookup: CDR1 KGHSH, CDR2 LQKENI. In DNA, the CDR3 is TGTGCCAGCTCCCGCGGGCGGGGCGGCGATGAAAAACTGTTTTTT. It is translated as CASSRGRGGDEKLFF.

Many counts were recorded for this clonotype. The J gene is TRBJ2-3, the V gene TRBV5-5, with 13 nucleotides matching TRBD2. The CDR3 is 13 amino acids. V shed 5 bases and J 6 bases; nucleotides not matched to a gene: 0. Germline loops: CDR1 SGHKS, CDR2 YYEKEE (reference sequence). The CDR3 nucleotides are TGTGCCAGCAGACTAGCGGGGGGGGATACGCAGTATTTT. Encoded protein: CASRLAGGDTQYF.

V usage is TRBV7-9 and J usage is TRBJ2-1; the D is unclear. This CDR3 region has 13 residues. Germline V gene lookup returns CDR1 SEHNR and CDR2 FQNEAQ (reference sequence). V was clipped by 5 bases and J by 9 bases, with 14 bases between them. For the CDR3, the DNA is TGTGCCAGCAGCCCACGCCGCGGAGTTGAGCAGTTCTTC. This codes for CASSPRRGVEQFF. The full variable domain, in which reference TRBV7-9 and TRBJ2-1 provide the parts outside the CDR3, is DTGVSQNPRHKITKRGQNVTFRCDPISEHNRLYWYRQTLGQGPEFLTYFQNEAQLEKSRLLSDRFSAERPKGSFSTLEIQRTEQGDSAMYLCASSPRRGVEQFFGPGTRLTVL.

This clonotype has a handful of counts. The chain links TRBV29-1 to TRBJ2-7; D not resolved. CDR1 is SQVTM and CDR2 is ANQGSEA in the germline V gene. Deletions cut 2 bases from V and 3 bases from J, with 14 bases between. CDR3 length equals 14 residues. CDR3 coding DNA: TGCAGCGTTGAATATACCGAAATGGGCTACGAGCAGTACTTC. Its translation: CSVEYTEMGYEQYF.

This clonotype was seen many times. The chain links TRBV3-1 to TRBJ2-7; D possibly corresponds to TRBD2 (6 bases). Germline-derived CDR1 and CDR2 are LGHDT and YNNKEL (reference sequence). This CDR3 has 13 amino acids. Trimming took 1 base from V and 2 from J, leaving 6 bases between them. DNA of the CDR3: TGTGCCAGCAGCCAAGGGACTACCTACGAGCAGTACTTC. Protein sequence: CASSQGTTYEQYF.

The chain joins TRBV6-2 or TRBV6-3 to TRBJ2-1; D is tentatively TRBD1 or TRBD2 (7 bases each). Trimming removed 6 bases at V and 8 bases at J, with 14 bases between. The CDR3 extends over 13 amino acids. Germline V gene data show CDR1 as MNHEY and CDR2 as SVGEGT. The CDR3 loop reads CASSPGGGHEQFF. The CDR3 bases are TGTGCCAGCAGCCCAGGGGGGGGGCATGAGCAGTTCTTC.

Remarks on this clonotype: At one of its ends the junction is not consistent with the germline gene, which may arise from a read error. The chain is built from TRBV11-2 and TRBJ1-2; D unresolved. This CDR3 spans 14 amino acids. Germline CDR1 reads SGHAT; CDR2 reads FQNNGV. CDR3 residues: CASSQDEGRNGYTF. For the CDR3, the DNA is TGCGCCAGCAGCCAAGATGAGGGCCGAAATGGCTACACCTTC.

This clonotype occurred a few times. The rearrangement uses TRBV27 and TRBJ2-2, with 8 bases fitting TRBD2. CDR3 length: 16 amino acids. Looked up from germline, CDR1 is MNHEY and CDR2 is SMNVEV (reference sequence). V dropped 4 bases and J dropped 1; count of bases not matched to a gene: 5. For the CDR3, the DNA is TGTGCCAGCAGTTCGAGCGGGGGCCTGAACACCGGGGAGCTGTTTTTT. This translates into CASSSSGGLNTGELFF.

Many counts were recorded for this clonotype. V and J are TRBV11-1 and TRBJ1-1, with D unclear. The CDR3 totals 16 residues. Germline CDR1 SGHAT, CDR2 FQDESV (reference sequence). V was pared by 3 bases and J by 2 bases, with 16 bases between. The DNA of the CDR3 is TGTGCCAGCAGCTTTATGGGGATGGGAACAAACACTGAAGCTTTCTTT. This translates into CASSFMGMGTNTEAFF.